This T cell receptor (beta chain) was captured by sequencing in a study of T cell clones after liver transplantation. In the study overall: Post-transplant blood was tracked for graft-donor-reactive T cell clones identified in a pre-transplant mixed lymphocyte reaction. Pre-transplant mixed lymphocyte reactions yielded third-party-reactive TCRbeta sequences as comparators for graft-donor-reactive sequences.

Measured with immunoSEQ multiplex PCR; TCRdb has only the in-frame clones, and not every one. The table lists 40,000 to 55,000 clones, roughly 84% of them singletons. A note on this clone: Its specificity is unknown.

With 4 bases clipped from V and 3 bases from J, the junction kept 8 bases outside the gene matches. This CDR3 region has 14 residues. Germline V gene lookup returns CDR1 SQVTM and CDR2 ANQGSEA. Overall study findings and caveats: Graft donor-reactive T cells may have migrated into the graft rather than being deleted.

Specimen: CD4+ T cells from blood, collected 24 months after liver transplant. The gene calls are TRBV29-1 and TRBJ1-1; 7 bases match TRBD1. This sequence originates from a human patient who received a liver transplant. These T cells may partly come from the graft donor. The CDR3 loop reads CSVAYRGGDTEAFF. DNA of the CDR3: TGCAGCGTTGCCTACAGGGGAGGGGACACTGAAGCTTTCTTT.